This T cell receptor (beta chain) was identified in a study of patients and donors after allogeneic stem cell transplantation. Each CDR3 protein is one row after TCRdb ran MiXCR on the RT-PCR reads. The sample gives fewer than 500,000 distinct CDR3 sequences, 16% of which show up once; around 7.2% is in the top ten. The CDR3 is 15 amino acids. V gave up 3 bases and J gave up 3 bases, with 15 bases separating them. Germline loops: CDR1 GTSNPN, CDR2 SVGIG (reference sequence). This clonotype occurred a few times. The sequence was obtained from a human donor who was either an allogeneic HSCT recipient or a stem cell or donor lymphocyte infusion donor (not recorded which). It is not recorded whose cells these are; they may come from a transplant donor. The sequenced material came from blood, either unsorted or a sorted T cell fraction (not recorded which). The chain uses TRBV30 and TRBJ2-1; D call uncertain. In nucleotides, the CDR3 is TGTGCCTGGAGCATTGGTGGCGACCTCTACAATGAGCAGTTCTTC. Translating it yields CAWSIGGDLYNEQFF.